This TCR beta chain was sequenced for a study of memory CD4+ T cells and cytomegalovirus serostatus. Whole-study results and caveats: The CMV-associated TCR signature appears largely within the CD4+ memory repertoire.

Repertoires were generated with immunoSEQ multiplex PCR, while TCRdb's copy carries only in-frame clones and drops some. Of approximately 61,000 clones in the sample, approximately 78% were seen once. A word on this clone: Its antigen is not known.

The sort gate was single viable CD3+CD4+CD8-CD45RO+ cells for memory CD4+ T cells. The material sequenced was memory CD4+ T cells from blood. The TCR was taken from an adult in good health and CMV-seronegative.

CDR3 protein: CASSNPSGAAKNIQYF. The DNA for the CDR3 is TGTGCCAGCAGCAACCCTAGCGGTGCGGCCAAAAACATTCAGTACTTC. V and J are TRBV28 and TRBJ2-4, with 7 positions matching TRBD2. CDR3 size: 16 residues. CDR1 and CDR2 from the germline V gene are MDHEN and SYDVKM. V dropped 6 bases and J dropped 1; count of bases not matched to a gene: 9.